This TCR beta chain came from a study of blood T cell repertoires in COVID-19 (TCRdb year 2020). For the wider study: Samples covering the acute and convalescent phases of COVID-19 were provided by collaborators in the United States, Italy and Spain. Samples were obtained from the ongoing ImmuneRACE study (first 160 participants) and from approximately 1,200 subjects provided by 6 global collaborators. The repertoires were released in a freely available public database meant as a resource for research on the immune response to SARS-CoV-2. The material from the prospective study consisted of cDNA or gDNA derived from T cells, B-cell-depleted T cells, or PBMCs. Nearly every sample came with metadata listing a de-identified subject ID, COVID-19 status, age in years and sex. Subjects who had been exposed to COVID-19, were actively infected with it, or had recovered from it provided the deeply sampled blood TCRbeta repertoires that made up the dataset. Where HLA class I and class II types were available, the types were taken from metadata supplied by the sample provider, not from assay-based typing. Study-level results and caveats: How much clinical and demographic metadata was included differed by source and by participant, and the metadata was provided uncurated.

The immunoSEQ Assay, a bias-controlled multiplex PCR, was used to amplify TCRbeta CDR3 regions from genomic DNA. The paper's processing steps were these. The number of nucleated cells in each sample was estimated by amplification of reference gene primers within the assay. Sequence reads were collapsed and filtered to measure the absolute abundance of every unique TCRbeta CDR3 rearrangement. Productive Simpson clonality was computed per sample as the square root of Simpson's diversity index over productive rearrangements. What TCRdb holds here is the immuneACCESS table cut down to in-frame rearrangements. Part of the clones is not present; checked against another copy, under half of the missing clones reflect an unresolved V gene, and the others are unexplained. V and J calls and clone size are those listed in that table; D and trimming were worked out from the DNA. Counted in this sample were 150,000 to 200,000 clones; 84% of them appeared once. Roughly 12% of the sample is taken by the ten largest.

From cysteine to phenylalanine, the CDR3 is 13 amino acids long. Of all the DNA, just the CDR3 is kept, 39 bases in frame from base 1. V is pruned by 0 bases and J by 6 bases, leaving 2 bases of the junction without a gene match. The CDR1 and CDR2 encoded by the germline V gene (reference sequence) are GTSNPN and SVGIG. Participants in the prospective study were enrolled through a virtual design, were aged about 18 to 90 years, and lived in approximately 25 United States geographic areas. To assign participants to cohorts, the prospective study relied on clinical history that participants themselves reported in a screening survey and a study questionnaire. For ImmuneRACE Cohort 3, a participant was defined as recovered based on two consecutive negative NP/OP PCR tests, clearance by a healthcare professional, or resolution of symptoms. Mobile phlebotomists in the prospective study collected whole blood, serum and a nasopharyngeal or oropharyngeal swab from every participant. Additional blood draws and questionnaires over an approximately 2-month period could optionally be provided by prospective study participants. Before DNA extraction, prospective study blood samples were shipped either frozen or at room temperature.

Only one count was recorded for this clone. No antigen is known for it. Base qualities are not at hand, and no much larger clone is one base apart. The chain is made from TRBV30 and TRBJ1-5; 7 nucleotides in the junction match TRBD1. The clonotype originates from a man between 50 and 59 years old who had recovered from COVID-19. The sequenced sample was PBMCs or T cells enriched from blood (not recorded which). In nucleotide form, the sequence is TGTGCCTGGAGTGTACAGGGGACTCAGCCCCAGCATTTT. This yields the protein CAWSVQGTQPQHF.